The rows below give T cell receptor beta chains drawn from one sample of a study of CD4 T cells in relation to SARS-CoV-2 and coronaviruses. TCRdb's copy holds only in-frame clones and misses some; the assay was immunoSEQ multiplex PCR. The sample lists approximately 20,000 clones; roughly four fifths were seen once. The antigens these receptors bind are not known. The sequencing input was CD4+ T cells from PBMCs, cultured in vitro. Receptors originate from a human donor in good health. CDR3s include the opening cysteine and the closing phenylalanine or tryptophan. Each record gives: V gene, J gene, clone size, D gene, CDR3 protein, CDR3 DNA. A D gene is named only where the DNA matches it firmly. Size is stated for part of the rows, as once, few or many counts, or as a class when the clone is expanded.

>TRBV4-3|TRBJ1-2|once|.
CASSQDTGYGYTF
TGCGCCAGCAGCCAAGATACTGGCTATGGCTACACCTTC
>TRBV19|TRBJ2-3|.|TRBD2
CASSDLAGVGDTQYF
TGTGCCAGTAGTGACCTAGCGGGAGTGGGAGATACGCAGTATTTT
>TRBV2|TRBJ2-7|few|.
CASRGRPDSYEQYF
TGTGCCAGCAGAGGCAGACCCGACTCCTACGAGCAGTACTTC
>TRBV19|TRBJ2-2|.|.
CASNAGTGFVGELFF
TGTGCCAGTAATGCCGGGACCGGGTTTGTCGGGGAGCTGTTTTTT
>TRBV5-1|TRBJ1-5|.|.
CASSSGLPGGEPQHF
TGCGCCAGCAGCTCGGGACTTCCCGGAGGCGAGCCCCAGCATTTT
>TRBV21-1|TRBJ2-1|.|.
CASSKDMNEQFF
TGTGCCAGCAGCAAAGATATGAATGAGCAGTTCTTC
>TRBV6-4|TRBJ2-3|.|.
CASSGAGGTDTQYF
TGTGCCAGCAGTGGTGCAGGGGGCACAGATACGCAGTATTTT
>TRBV5-1|TRBJ2-2|few|TRBD1
CASSRGTGVESGELFF
TGCGCCAGCAGCCGTGGGACAGGGGTAGAATCGGGGGAGCTGTTTTTT
>TRBV6-5|TRBJ2-1|.|TRBD1
CASSPHGQGPPGQFF
TGTGCCAGCAGCCCACATGGACAGGGGCCCCCTGGGCAGTTCTTC
>TRBV4-1|TRBJ2-1|few|TRBD2
CASSQLGLAGGLQGYNEQFF
TGCGCCAGCAGCCAACTCGGACTAGCGGGAGGCCTCCAGGGATACAATGAGCAGTTCTTC
>TRBV9|TRBJ2-3|.|TRBD2
CASTLAGGSTQYF
TGTGCCAGCACCCTAGCGGGAGGGTCTACGCAGTATTTT
>TRBV7-2|TRBJ1-2|large|TRBD1
CASSAYQQGRDGYTF
TGTGCCAGCAGCGCCTACCAACAGGGGAGGGATGGCTACACCTTC
>TRBV6-2/TRBV6-3|TRBJ1-2|.|.
CASSSQGTYGYTF
TGTGCCAGCAGTTCTCAGGGTACTTATGGCTACACCTTC
>TRBV18|TRBJ2-2|once|.
CASSPLGVENTGELFF
TGTGCCAGCTCGCCTCTCGGGGTAGAGAACACCGGGGAGCTGTTTTTT
>TRBV4-2|TRBJ1-2|.|.
CASSQMDIGLQGYTF
TGTGCCAGCAGCCAGATGGACATCGGTCTTCAAGGCTACACCTTC
>TRBV7-9|TRBJ2-2|.|TRBD1
CASSPGQGRPGELFF
TGTGCCAGCAGCCCGGGACAGGGGAGGCCCGGGGAGCTGTTTTTT
>TRBV2|TRBJ1-6|.|.
CASSEGTVNSPLHF
TGTGCCAGCAGTGAAGGGACGGTCAATTCACCCCTCCACTTT
>TRBV5-4|TRBJ2-2|.|.
CASSLSRDGTGELFF
TGTGCCAGCAGCTTGAGCAGGGACGGCACCGGGGAGCTGTTTTTT
>TRBV6-2/TRBV6-3|TRBJ2-7|.|TRBD1
CASSYSAGQGAGEQYF
TGTGCCAGCAGTTACTCCGCGGGACAGGGGGCTGGCGAGCAGTACTTC
>TRBV30|TRBJ2-1|.|TRBD1
CAWTLGQGGEQFF
TGTGCCTGGACCTTGGGACAGGGAGGGGAGCAGTTCTTC
>TRBV6-5|TRBJ1-3|.|.
CASSREQGNTIYF
TGTGCCAGCAGCCGCGAGCAGGGAAACACCATATATTTT
>TRBV6-1|TRBJ1-2|once|.
CASSEAGQVWGGYTF
TGTGCCAGCAGTGAAGCTGGCCAGGTTTGGGGAGGCTACACCTTC
>TRBV5-6|TRBJ1-2|.|.
CASSRGAQTSFYGYTF
TGTGCCAGCAGCAGGGGGGCTCAAACGTCTTTCTATGGCTACACCTTC
>TRBV4-2|TRBJ2-3|.|.
CASSQAGGGDTQYF
TGTGCCAGCAGCCAAGCGGGTGGCGGAGATACGCAGTATTTT
>TRBV20-1|TRBJ2-1|.|TRBD2
CSASRAGDEQFF
TGCAGTGCTAGTCGAGCGGGGGATGAGCAGTTCTTC
>TRBV7-2|TRBJ1-2|.|TRBD1
CASRTGRSGDYGYTF
TGTGCCAGTAGGACAGGGCGCTCTGGGGACTATGGCTACACCTTC
>TRBV7-3|TRBJ2-1|.|.
CASSLTYYNEQFF
TGTGCCAGCAGCCTTACCTACTACAATGAGCAGTTCTTC
>TRBV12-3/TRBV12-4|TRBJ2-5|.|.
CASSLSGSRSQYF
TGTGCCAGCAGTTTAAGCGGCAGTAGGTCCCAGTACTTC
>TRBV6-2/TRBV6-3|TRBJ1-2|.|TRBD1
CASSSGTGTYGYTF
TGTGCCAGCAGTTCCGGGACAGGAACTTATGGCTACACCTTC
>TRBV18|TRBJ1-2|.|TRBD1
CASSPPTQGGYGYTF
TGTGCCAGCTCACCACCGACCCAGGGGGGCTATGGCTACACCTTC
>TRBV5-4|TRBJ2-3|.|TRBD1
CASSGTGGRSDTQYF
TGTGCCAGCAGTGGGACAGGGGGCAGATCAGATACGCAGTATTTT
>TRBV28|TRBJ2-1|.|TRBD2
CASSLYLAGYNEQFF
TGTGCCAGCAGTTTATATCTAGCGGGTTACAATGAGCAGTTCTTC
>TRBV5-5|TRBJ2-1|.|TRBD2
CASSHEGLAAYNEQFF
TGTGCCAGCAGCCACGAAGGGCTAGCGGCCTACAATGAGCAGTTCTTC
>TRBV5-4|TRBJ2-3|once|.
CASSTSGGLGGDTQYF
TGTGCCAGCAGCACCTCGGGGGGCCTCGGAGGCGATACGCAGTATTTT
>TRBV11-2|TRBJ1-1|medium-sized|.
CASSAKMRDTEAFF
TGTGCCAGCAGCGCCAAGATGAGGGACACTGAAGCTTTCTTT
>TRBV11-2|TRBJ2-7|.|TRBD2
CASRPGLAGSYEQYF
TGTGCCAGCAGACCGGGACTAGCGGGGTCCTACGAGCAGTACTTC
>TRBV4-3|TRBJ2-3|.|.
CASSQDGLNTDTQYF
TGCGCCAGCAGCCAAGACGGGCTCAACACAGATACGCAGTATTTT
>TRBV19|TRBJ2-1|.|.
CASIPGRNVNYNEQFF
TGTGCCAGTATCCCAGGCCGGAACGTAAACTACAATGAGCAGTTCTTC
>TRBV12-5|TRBJ1-5|.|TRBD1
CASDRGNSNQPQHF
TGTGCTAGTGACAGGGGGAATAGCAATCAGCCCCAGCATTTT
>TRBV27|TRBJ1-1|.|.
CASSFLAGGSNTEAFF
TGTGCCAGCAGTTTTCTAGCCGGGGGTTCGAACACTGAAGCTTTCTTT
>TRBV7-8|TRBJ1-2|.|.
CASSLANGANYGYTF
TGTGCCAGCAGCTTAGCGAACGGAGCTAACTATGGCTACACCTTC
>TRBV4-1|TRBJ1-3|.|.
CASSQDGARGNTIYF
TGCGCCAGCAGCCAAGATGGGGCTAGGGGAAACACCATATATTTT
>TRBV19|TRBJ2-1|few|.
CASSPLWQVNEQFF
TGTGCCAGTAGTCCCCTGTGGCAGGTTAATGAGCAGTTCTTC
>TRBV6-5|TRBJ2-7|.|TRBD2
CASGTSGRGGYEQYF
TGTGCCAGCGGGACTAGCGGGAGGGGGGGTTACGAGCAGTACTTC
>TRBV7-9|TRBJ2-1|.|TRBD2
CASSLLAGGPGTEQFF
TGTGCCAGCAGCTTATTAGCGGGAGGGCCGGGGACTGAGCAGTTCTTC
>TRBV6-6|TRBJ1-1|.|TRBD1
CASGGQGKTEAFF
TGTGCCAGCGGAGGACAGGGAAAAACTGAAGCTTTCTTT
>TRBV2|TRBJ2-1|.|TRBD2
CASRATSGAYNEQFF
TGTGCCAGCAGGGCAACTAGCGGGGCCTACAATGAGCAGTTCTTC
>TRBV10-2|TRBJ2-2|.|.
CASSTAPNTGELFF
TGCGCCAGCAGTACGGCCCCGAACACCGGGGAGCTGTTTTTT
>TRBV19|TRBJ2-2|.|.
CASSLLGTLTGELFF
TGTGCCAGTAGCCTCCTCGGGACTTTAACCGGGGAGCTGTTTTTT
>TRBV5-1|TRBJ2-5|.|TRBD1
CASNPGGFGETQYF
TGCGCCAGCAACCCAGGGGGTTTTGGAGAGACCCAGTACTTC
>TRBV5-6|TRBJ2-7|.|.
CASSSSSYEQYF
TGTGCCAGCAGCTCGTCGTCCTACGAGCAGTACTTC
>TRBV7-2|TRBJ2-7|.|.
CASSSQGAYEQYF
TGTGCCAGCAGCTCCCAAGGAGCCTACGAGCAGTACTTC
>TRBV3-1/TRBV3-2|TRBJ2-3|.|.
CASSPSGEGTQYF
TGTGCCAGCAGCCCCTCAGGCGAAGGTACGCAGTATTTT
>TRBV23-1|TRBJ2-1|once|.
CASSPTGNLSDNEQFF
TGCGCCAGCAGTCCAACAGGGAACCTATCGGACAATGAGCAGTTCTTC
>TRBV25-1|TRBJ1-6|few|.
CASSESDSLFSPLHF
TGTGCCAGCAGTGAATCGGACAGTTTGTTTTCACCCCTCCACTTT
>TRBV19|TRBJ1-2|.|TRBD1
CASTAGQEFYGYTF
TGTGCCAGTACCGCGGGACAGGAATTCTATGGCTACACCTTC
>TRBV12-3/TRBV12-4|TRBJ2-3|.|.
CASSPTDTQYF
TGTGCCAGCAGTCCCACAGATACGCAGTATTTT